This T cell receptor (beta chain) emerged from a study of T cell clonality in common variable immunodeficiency. Germline V gene lookup returns CDR1 DFQATT and CDR2 SNEGSKA (reference sequence). The CDR3 loop spans 15 amino acids. J was trimmed by 5 bases and V by 3 bases; bases with no gene match: 13. This clone was seen at least ten times. The read ends 3 residues before the CDR3 terminus; that terminus is restored from the germline J gene. Sequencing input was equivalent genomic DNA from CVID and controls. Profiling relied on immunoSEQ multiplex PCR, and the TCRdb table lists in-frame clones only, not all of them. This repertoire holds 35,000 to 55,000 clones, and none appear only once.

The sample consisted of peripheral blood mononuclear cells. This receptor was identified in a person aged 18 to 70 in good health. This rearrangement joins TRBV20-1 to TRBJ2-7; TRBD2 matches at 7 bases. The CDR3 here is CSARESFGLGNEQYF. CDR3 DNA (partial): TGCAGTGCTAGGGAAAGTTTCGGACTAGGCAACGAG.